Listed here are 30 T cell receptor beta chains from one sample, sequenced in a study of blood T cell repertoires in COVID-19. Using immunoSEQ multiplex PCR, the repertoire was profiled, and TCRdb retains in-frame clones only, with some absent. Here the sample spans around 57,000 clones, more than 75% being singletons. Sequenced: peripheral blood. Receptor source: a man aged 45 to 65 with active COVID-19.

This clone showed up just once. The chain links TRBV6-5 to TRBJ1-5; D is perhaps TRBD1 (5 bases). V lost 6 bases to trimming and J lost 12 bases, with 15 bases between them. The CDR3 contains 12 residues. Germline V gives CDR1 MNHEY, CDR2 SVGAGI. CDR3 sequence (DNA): TGTGCCAGCAGAGGGTATGAACAGGTCCAGCATTTT. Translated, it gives CASRGYEQVQHF.

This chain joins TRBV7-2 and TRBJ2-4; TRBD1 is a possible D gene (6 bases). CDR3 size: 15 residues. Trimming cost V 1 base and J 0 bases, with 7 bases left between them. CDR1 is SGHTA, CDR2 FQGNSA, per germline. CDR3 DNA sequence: TGTGCCAGCAGCTTAGTAGGGGGAGCCAAAAACATTCAGTACTTC. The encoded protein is CASSLVGGAKNIQYF.

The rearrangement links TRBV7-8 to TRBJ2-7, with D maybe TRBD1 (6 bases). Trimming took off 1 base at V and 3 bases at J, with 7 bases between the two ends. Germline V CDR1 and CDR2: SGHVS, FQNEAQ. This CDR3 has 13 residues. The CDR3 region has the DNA TGTGCCAGCAGCTTAGGGGGACACTACGAGCAGTACTTC. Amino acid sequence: CASSLGGHYEQYF.

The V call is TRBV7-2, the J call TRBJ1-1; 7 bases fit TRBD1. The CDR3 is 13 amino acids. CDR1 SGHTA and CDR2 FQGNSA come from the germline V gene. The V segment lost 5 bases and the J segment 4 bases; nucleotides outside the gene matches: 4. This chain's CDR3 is CASSPDRVTEAFF. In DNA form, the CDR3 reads TGTGCCAGCAGCCCCGACAGGGTCACTGAAGCTTTCTTT.

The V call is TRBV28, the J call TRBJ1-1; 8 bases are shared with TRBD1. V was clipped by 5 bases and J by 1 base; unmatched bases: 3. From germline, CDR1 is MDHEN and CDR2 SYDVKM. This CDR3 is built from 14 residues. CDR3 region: CASSLTGGNTEAFF. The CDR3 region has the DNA TGTGCCAGCAGTCTAACAGGGGGGAACACTGAAGCTTTCTTT. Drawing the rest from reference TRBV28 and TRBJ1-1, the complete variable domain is DVKVTQSSRYLVKRTGEKVFLECVQDMDHENMFWYRQDPGLGLRLIYFSYDVKMKEKGDIPEGYSVSREKKERFSLILESASTNQTSMYLCASSLTGGNTEAFFGQGTRLTVV.

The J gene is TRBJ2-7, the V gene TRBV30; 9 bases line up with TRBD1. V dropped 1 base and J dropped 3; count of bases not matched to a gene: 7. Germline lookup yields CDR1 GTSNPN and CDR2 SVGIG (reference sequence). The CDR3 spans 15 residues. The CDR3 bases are TGTGCCTGGAGTGGGGGGGGACAGGGATACTACGAGCAGTACTTC. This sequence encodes CAWSGGGQGYYEQYF. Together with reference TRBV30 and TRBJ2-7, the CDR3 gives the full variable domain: SQTIHQWPATLVQPVGSPLSLECTVEGTSNPNLYWYRQAAGRGLQLLFYSVGIGQISSEVPQNLSASRPQDRQFILSSKKLLLSDSGFYLCAWSGGGQGYYEQYFGPGTRLTVT.

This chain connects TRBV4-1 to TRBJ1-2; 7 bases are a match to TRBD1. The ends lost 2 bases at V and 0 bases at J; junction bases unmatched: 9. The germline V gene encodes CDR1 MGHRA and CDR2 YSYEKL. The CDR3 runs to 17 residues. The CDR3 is CASSQPRGTGANYGYTF. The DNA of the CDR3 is TGCGCCAGCAGCCAACCGCGGGGCACAGGGGCTAACTATGGCTACACCTTC.

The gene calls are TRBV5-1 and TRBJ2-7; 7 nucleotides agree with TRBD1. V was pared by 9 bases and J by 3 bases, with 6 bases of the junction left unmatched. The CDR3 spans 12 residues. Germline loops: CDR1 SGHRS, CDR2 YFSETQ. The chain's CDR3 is CAIADRLYEQYF. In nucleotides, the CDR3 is TGCGCCATCGCGGACAGGCTCTACGAGCAGTACTTC.

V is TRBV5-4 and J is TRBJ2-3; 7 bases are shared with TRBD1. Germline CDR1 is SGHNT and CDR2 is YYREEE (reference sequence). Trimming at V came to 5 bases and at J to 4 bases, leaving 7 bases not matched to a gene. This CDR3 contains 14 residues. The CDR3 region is CASRLQGSADTQYF. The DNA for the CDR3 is TGTGCCAGCAGGTTACAGGGGTCGGCAGATACGCAGTATTTT. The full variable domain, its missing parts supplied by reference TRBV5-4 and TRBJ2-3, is ETGVTQSPTHLIKTRGQQVTLRCSSQSGHNTVSWYQQALGQGPQFIFQYYREEENGRGNFPPRFSGLQFPNYSSELNVNALELDDSALYLCASRLQGSADTQYFGPGTRLTVL.

The CDR3 region is CASSLRGANTGELFF. The CDR3 DNA sequence: TGTGCCAGCAGCTTACGGGGGGCGAACACCGGGGAGCTGTTTTTT. The chain carries TRBV5-4 and TRBJ2-2, with TRBD2 matching over 7 bases. This CDR3 contains 15 residues. V lost 2 bases to trimming and J lost 0 bases; unmatched junction nucleotides: 1. Germline V lookup: CDR1 SGHNT, CDR2 YYREEE (reference sequence). The variable domain in full, with the rest retrieved from reference TRBV5-4 and TRBJ2-2, is ETGVTQSPTHLIKTRGQQVTLRCSSQSGHNTVSWYQQALGQGPQFIFQYYREEENGRGNFPPRFSGLQFPNYSSELNVNALELDDSALYLCASSLRGANTGELFFGEGSRLTVL.

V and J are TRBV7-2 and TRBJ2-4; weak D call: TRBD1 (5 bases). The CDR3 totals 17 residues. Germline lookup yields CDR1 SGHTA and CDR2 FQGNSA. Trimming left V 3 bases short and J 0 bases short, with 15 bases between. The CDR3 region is CASSLGRGSLAKNIQYF. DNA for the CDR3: TGTGCCAGCAGCTTGGGTAGGGGATCTCTAGCCAAAAACATTCAGTACTTC.

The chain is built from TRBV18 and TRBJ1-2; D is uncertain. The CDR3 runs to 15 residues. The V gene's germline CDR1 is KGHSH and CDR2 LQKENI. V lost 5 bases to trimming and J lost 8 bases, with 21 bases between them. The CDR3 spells CASSSIDRVGEGYTF. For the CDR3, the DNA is TGTGCCAGCTCATCCATCGATCGGGTCGGTGAGGGCTACACCTTC.

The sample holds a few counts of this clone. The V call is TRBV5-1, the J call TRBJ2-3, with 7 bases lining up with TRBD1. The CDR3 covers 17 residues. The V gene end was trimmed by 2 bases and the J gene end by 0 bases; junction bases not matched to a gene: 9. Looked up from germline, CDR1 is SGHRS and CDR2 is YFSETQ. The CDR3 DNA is TGCGCCAGCAGCTTAGGGACAGCTTCAACTAGCACAGATACGCAGTATTTT. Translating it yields CASSLGTASTSTDTQYF.

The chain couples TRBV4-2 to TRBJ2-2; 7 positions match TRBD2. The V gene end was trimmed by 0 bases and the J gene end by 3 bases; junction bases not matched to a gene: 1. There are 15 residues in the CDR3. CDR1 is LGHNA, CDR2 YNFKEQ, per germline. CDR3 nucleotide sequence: TGTGCCAGCAGCCAAGATGGGAGGGACACCGGGGAGCTGTTTTTT. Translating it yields CASSQDGRDTGELFF.

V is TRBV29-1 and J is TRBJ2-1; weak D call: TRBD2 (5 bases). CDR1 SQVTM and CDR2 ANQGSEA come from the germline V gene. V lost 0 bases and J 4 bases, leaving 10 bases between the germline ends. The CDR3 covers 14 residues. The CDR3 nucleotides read TGCAGCGTTGAAGAGAGGGCACCATACAATGAGCAGTTCTTC. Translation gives CSVEERAPYNEQFF.

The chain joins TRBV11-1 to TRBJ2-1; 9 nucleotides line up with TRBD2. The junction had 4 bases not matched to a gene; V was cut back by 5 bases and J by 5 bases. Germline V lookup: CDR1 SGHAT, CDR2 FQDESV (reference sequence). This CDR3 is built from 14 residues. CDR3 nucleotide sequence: TGTGCCAGCAGCCCGCGGGGGGGCCACAATGAGCAGTTCTTC. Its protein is CASSPRGGHNEQFF.

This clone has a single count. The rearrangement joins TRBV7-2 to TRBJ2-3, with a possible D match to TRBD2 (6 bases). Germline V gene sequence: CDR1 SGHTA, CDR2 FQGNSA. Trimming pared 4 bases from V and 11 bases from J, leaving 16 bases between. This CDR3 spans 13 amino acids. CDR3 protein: CASSSDWGGLQYF. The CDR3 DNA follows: TGTGCCAGCAGCTCGGACTGGGGAGGTTTGCAGTATTTT.

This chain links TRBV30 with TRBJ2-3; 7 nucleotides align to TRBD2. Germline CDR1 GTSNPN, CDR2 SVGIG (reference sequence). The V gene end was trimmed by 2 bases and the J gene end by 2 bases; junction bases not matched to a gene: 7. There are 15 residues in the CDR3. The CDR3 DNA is TGTGCCTGGAGTAATGAACGGGGGGACACAGATACGCAGTATTTT. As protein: CAWSNERGDTDTQYF.

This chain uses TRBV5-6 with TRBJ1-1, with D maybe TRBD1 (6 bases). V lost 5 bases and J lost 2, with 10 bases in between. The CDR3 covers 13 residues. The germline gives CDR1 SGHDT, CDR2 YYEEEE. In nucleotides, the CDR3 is TGTGCCAGCAGTACAGGGAGTAACACTGAAGCTTTCTTT. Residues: CASSTGSNTEAFF.

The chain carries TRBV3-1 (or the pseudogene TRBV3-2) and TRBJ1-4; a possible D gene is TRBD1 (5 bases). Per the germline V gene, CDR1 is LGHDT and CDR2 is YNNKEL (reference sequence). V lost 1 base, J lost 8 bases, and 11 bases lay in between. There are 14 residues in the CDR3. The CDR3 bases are TGTGCCAGCAGCCAAGGGAGGGGTAGAGAAAAACTGTTTTTT. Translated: CASSQGRGREKLFF.

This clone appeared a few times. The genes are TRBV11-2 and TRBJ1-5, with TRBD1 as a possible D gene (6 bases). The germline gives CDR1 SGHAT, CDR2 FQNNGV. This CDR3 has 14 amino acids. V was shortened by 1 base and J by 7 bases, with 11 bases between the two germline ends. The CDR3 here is CASSLGGGEQPQHF. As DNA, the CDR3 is TGTGCCAGCAGCTTAGGGGGGGGCGAACAGCCCCAGCATTTT.

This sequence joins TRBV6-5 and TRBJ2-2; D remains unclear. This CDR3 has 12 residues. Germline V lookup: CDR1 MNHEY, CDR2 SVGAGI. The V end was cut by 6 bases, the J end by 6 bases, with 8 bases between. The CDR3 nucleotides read TGTGCCAGCAGAACGAGAGCCGGGGAGCTGTTTTTT. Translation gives CASRTRAGELFF.

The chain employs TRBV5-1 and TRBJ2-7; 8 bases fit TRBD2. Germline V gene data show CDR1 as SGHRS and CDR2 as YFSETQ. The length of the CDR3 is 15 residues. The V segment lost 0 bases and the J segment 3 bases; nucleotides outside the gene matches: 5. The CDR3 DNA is TGCGCCAGCAGCTTGGCGGCGGGGGGCAACTACGAGCAGTACTTC. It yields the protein CASSLAAGGNYEQYF.

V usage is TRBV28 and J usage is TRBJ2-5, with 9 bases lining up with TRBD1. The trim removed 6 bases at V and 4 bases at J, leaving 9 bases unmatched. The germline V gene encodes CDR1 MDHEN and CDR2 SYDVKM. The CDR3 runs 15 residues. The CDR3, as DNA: TGTGCCAGCAGGAAACGACAGGGGGTGGGAGAGACCCAGTACTTC. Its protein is CASRKRQGVGETQYF.

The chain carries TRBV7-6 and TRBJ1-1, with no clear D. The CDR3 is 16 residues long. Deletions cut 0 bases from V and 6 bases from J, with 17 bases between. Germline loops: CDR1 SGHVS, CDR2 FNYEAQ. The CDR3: CASSLARSGRLAEAFF. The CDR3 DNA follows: TGTGCCAGCAGCTTAGCGCGTTCCGGCAGGCTGGCTGAAGCTTTCTTT.

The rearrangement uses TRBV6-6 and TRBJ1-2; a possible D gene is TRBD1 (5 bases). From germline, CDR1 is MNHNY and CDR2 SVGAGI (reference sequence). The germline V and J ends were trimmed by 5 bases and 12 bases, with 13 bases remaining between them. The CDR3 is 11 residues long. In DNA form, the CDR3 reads TGTGCCAGCAGTCCAGGGCAGAGGAACACCTTC. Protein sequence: CASSPGQRNTF.

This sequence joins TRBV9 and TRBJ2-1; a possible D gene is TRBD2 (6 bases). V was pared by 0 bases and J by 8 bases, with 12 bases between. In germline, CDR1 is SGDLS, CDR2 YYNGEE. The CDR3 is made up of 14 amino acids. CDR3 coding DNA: TGTGCCAGCAGCGTAGGGCGGGACCGCCATGAGCAGTTCTTC. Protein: CASSVGRDRHEQFF.

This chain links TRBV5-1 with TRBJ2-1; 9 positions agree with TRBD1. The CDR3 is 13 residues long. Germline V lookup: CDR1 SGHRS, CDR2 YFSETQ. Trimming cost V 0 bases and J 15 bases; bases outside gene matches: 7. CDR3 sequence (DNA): TGCGCCAGCAGCTTGGCCTGGACAGGGGACCGGTTCTTC. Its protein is CASSLAWTGDRFF.

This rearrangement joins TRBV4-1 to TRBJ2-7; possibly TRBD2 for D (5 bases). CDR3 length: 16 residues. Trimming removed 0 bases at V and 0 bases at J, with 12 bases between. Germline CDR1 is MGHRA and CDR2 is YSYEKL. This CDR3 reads CASSQDQDSFSYEQYF. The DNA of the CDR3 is TGCGCCAGCAGCCAAGATCAGGACTCCTTCTCCTACGAGCAGTACTTC.

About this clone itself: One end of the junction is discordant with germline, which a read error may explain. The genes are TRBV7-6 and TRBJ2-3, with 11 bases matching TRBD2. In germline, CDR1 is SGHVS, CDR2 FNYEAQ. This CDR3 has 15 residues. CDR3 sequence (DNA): TGTGCCAGCAGCGTAGCGGGGGGGCCGACAGATACGCAGTATTTT. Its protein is CASSVAGGPTDTQYF.